The 24 T cell receptor beta chains below were found in one sample sequenced in a study of CD8+ T cells in alopecia areata. Treatment here: oral pan-JAK inhibitor, 5-10 mg twice daily. Reverse transcription of extracted RNA yielded cDNA, which provided the sequencing template. Here immunoSEQ multiplex PCR was the method, and the copy in TCRdb shows in-frame clones only, minus some. The sample carries about 190,000 clones, 50% to 60% recorded once. The starting material was CD4+ T cells sorted from blood, obtained at week 4, from a patient treated with tofacitinib. These receptors came from a human donor with alopecia areata.

A few counts support this clone. This sequence joins TRBV29-1 and TRBJ2-5, with D possibly being TRBD1 (5 bases). This CDR3 contains 13 residues. The germline V gene has CDR1 SQVTM and CDR2 ANQGSEA. Trimming cost V 6 bases and J 3 bases, with 14 bases left between them. The CDR3 loop is CSVDPGSKETQYF. The CDR3 DNA sequence: TGCAGCGTAGACCCAGGGTCCAAAGAGACCCAGTACTTC.

This sequence joins TRBV27 and TRBJ2-3, with 8 bases identical to TRBD1. The CDR3 has 15 residues. The V segment lost 4 bases and the J segment 0 bases; nucleotides outside the gene matches: 3. Germline V gene lookup returns CDR1 MNHEY and CDR2 SMNVEV (reference sequence). CDR3: CASSSTGASTDTQYF. CDR3 DNA: TGTGCCAGCAGTTCGACAGGGGCTAGCACAGATACGCAGTATTTT.

V is TRBV5-8 and J is TRBJ2-5; D is perhaps TRBD1 (6 bases). Germline loops: CDR1 SGHTS, CDR2 YDEGEE. V was cut by 7 bases and J by 7 bases, with 26 bases left in between. This CDR3 region has 16 residues. The CDR3 bases are TGTGCCAGCCCAGGGGTAGGGACCTCTCCGGGCTCGACCCAGTACTTC. It encodes CASPGVGTSPGSTQYF.

This chain joins TRBV5-1 and TRBJ2-5; no definite D call. CDR1 and CDR2 from the germline V gene are SGHRS and YFSETQ. This CDR3 is built from 15 residues. V was pared by 4 bases and J by 2 bases, with 15 bases between. In nucleotides, the CDR3 is TGCGCCAGCAGCCCCTTGGCCGATACTCAAGAGACCCAGTACTTC. Protein sequence: CASSPLADTQETQYF.

This clone was observed a few times. The chain is built from TRBV30 and TRBJ1-5; D not certain. The V end was cut by 1 base, the J end by 1 base, with 5 bases between. Germline CDR1 GTSNPN, CDR2 SVGIG (reference sequence). The CDR3 is 13 residues long. The CDR3: CAWSDDSNQPQHF. DNA of the CDR3: TGTGCCTGGAGTGATGACAGCAATCAGCCCCAGCATTTT.

The chain joins TRBV4-2 to TRBJ2-2, with 13 bases lining up with TRBD2. The CDR3 consists of 16 residues. Germline V gene sequence: CDR1 LGHNA, CDR2 YNFKEQ. Germline trimming cut 4 bases from V and 9 bases from J; bases unmatched to any gene: 8. CDR3 in amino acids: CASSPWTSGGHRELFF. The CDR3 DNA reads as TGTGCCAGCAGCCCCTGGACTAGCGGGGGCCACCGGGAGCTGTTTTTT.

This clone was observed a few times. Germline and junction disagree at one end, which may indicate a read error. The chain couples TRBV4-1 to TRBJ1-2; tentatively, D is TRBD1 (6 bases). CDR1 and CDR2 (germline): MGHRA, YSYEKL. CDR3 size: 13 residues. The CDR3 DNA reads TGTGCCAGCAGCCAAGATCCAGGGGCGGGCTACACCTTC. Amino acids: CASSQDPGAGYTF.

In its sample, this clone was seen a few times. J is TRBJ1-2 and V is TRBV29-1; tentative D call: TRBD1 (5 bases). The CDR3 is made up of 11 amino acids. V shed 1 base and J shed 13 bases, with 13 bases lying between them. The germline V gene has CDR1 SQVTM and CDR2 ANQGSEA. CDR3 amino acids: CSVEVGRGVTF. CDR3 DNA: TGCAGCGTTGAAGTGGGTAGGGGCGTCACCTTC.

This chain joins TRBV30 and TRBJ1-2, with D possibly being TRBD1 (6 bases). In germline, CDR1 is GTSNPN, CDR2 SVGIG (reference sequence). The CDR3 extends over 12 amino acids. The V end lost 5 bases, the J end lost 4 bases, and 11 bases lay between the germline ends. CDR3 bases: TGTGCCTGGGGACAGTTCTTCTATGGCTACACCTTC. This gives the protein CAWGQFFYGYTF.

The V and J genes are TRBV30 and TRBJ1-2, with a weak D call TRBD1 (6 bases). The CDR3 runs 12 residues. V lost 4 bases to trimming and J lost 8 bases, with 14 bases between them. Germline V gene data show CDR1 as GTSNPN and CDR2 as SVGIG (reference sequence). The CDR3 DNA reads TGTGCCTGGACCCTGGGACATCAAGGCTACACCTTC. It is translated as CAWTLGHQGYTF.

The rearrangement uses TRBV29-1 and TRBJ1-5, with D tentatively TRBD1 (5 bases). Looked up from germline, CDR1 is SQVTM and CDR2 is ANQGSEA. The V gene lost 8 bases and the J gene lost 11 bases, with 25 bases spanning the gap. The CDR3 totals 14 residues. DNA for the CDR3: TGCAGCATTGTAGGTGGCGGGGCCAATGCGGCCCAGCATTTT. Protein sequence: CSIVGGGANAAQHF.

The chain couples TRBV30 to TRBJ2-7, with TRBD1 as a possible D gene (5 bases). Per germline, CDR1 GTSNPN and CDR2 SVGIG (reference sequence). V lost 2 bases to trimming and J lost 2 bases, with 13 bases between them. The CDR3 runs 14 residues. CDR3 region: CAWSTDSRTYEQYF. The CDR3 DNA reads as TGTGCCTGGAGTACTGACAGTAGGACCTACGAGCAGTACTTC.

The chain employs TRBV2 and TRBJ1-1, with 7 bases identical to TRBD1. Germline values: CDR1 SNHLY, CDR2 FYNNEI. The trim removed 2 bases at V and 11 bases at J, leaving 8 bases unmatched. This CDR3 comprises 13 residues. CDR3 nucleotides: TGTGCCAGCAGTGAAAGGGGGCCCTTCGAGGCTTTCTTT. Protein sequence: CASSERGPFEAFF. The whole variable domain, filled in from reference TRBV2 and TRBJ1-1, reads EPEVTQTPSHQVTQMGQEVILRCVPISNHLYFYWYRQILGQKVEFLVSFYNNEISEKSEIFDDQFSVERPDGSNFTLKIRSTKLEDSAMYFCASSERGPFEAFFGQGTRLTVV.

This clone turned up a few times. The gene calls are TRBV29-1 and TRBJ2-5; D gene uncertain. Trimming shortened V by 8 bases and J by 2 bases, and 12 bases separated the two germline ends. Germline loops: CDR1 SQVTM, CDR2 ANQGSEA. This CDR3 spans 12 amino acids. The CDR3 spells CSTRGPQETQYF. CDR3 sequence (DNA): TGCAGCACCCGTGGTCCTCAAGAGACCCAGTACTTC.

The chain couples TRBV30 to TRBJ2-2; 8 bases agree with TRBD2. The V and J ends lost 5 bases and 5 bases, in that order; junction bases with no gene match: 7. The CDR3 runs 14 residues. Germline lookup yields CDR1 GTSNPN and CDR2 SVGIG (reference sequence). The CDR3 here is CAWRRLAGTGELFF. The CDR3 nucleotides read TGTGCCTGGCGCCGTTTAGCGGGAACCGGGGAGCTGTTTTTT.

This chain connects TRBV29-1 to TRBJ2-3; 8 nucleotides align to TRBD1. The V segment lost 5 bases and the J segment 2 bases; nucleotides outside the gene matches: 9. Germline loops: CDR1 SQVTM, CDR2 ANQGSEA. The CDR3 consists of 15 residues. DNA of the CDR3: TGCAGCGTTCGGACCGGGACAGGACCCACAGATACGCAGTATTTT. Protein sequence: CSVRTGTGPTDTQYF.

The V call is TRBV11-2, the J call TRBJ2-3; D is uncertain. The CDR3 has 15 amino acids. Germline V gene sequence: CDR1 SGHAT, CDR2 FQNNGV. The germline V and J ends were trimmed by 3 bases and 0 bases, with 10 bases remaining between them. CDR3 nucleotides: TGTGCCAGCAGCTTTGAACAACCTAGCACAGATACGCAGTATTTT. Translation gives CASSFEQPSTDTQYF. Complete variable domain (other parts from reference TRBV11-2 and TRBJ2-3): EAGVAQSPRYKIIEKRQSVAFWCNPISGHATLYWYQQILGQGPKLLIQFQNNGVVDDSQLPKDRFSAERLKGVDSTLKIQPAKLEDSAVYLCASSFEQPSTDTQYFGPGTRLTVL.

The rearrangement uses TRBV18 and TRBJ2-7; the D gene is possibly TRBD2 (5 bases). The V gene's germline CDR1 is KGHSH and CDR2 LQKENI. Trimming left V 1 base short and J 2 bases short, with 9 bases between. This CDR3 region has 14 residues. CDR3 in amino acids: CASSPRGNTYEQYF. In DNA form, the CDR3 reads TGTGCCAGCTCACCACGAGGGAACACCTACGAGCAGTACTTC.

The chain combines TRBV29-1 with TRBJ2-5; TRBD2 might be the D (5 bases). The CDR3 is 14 amino acids. Germline loops: CDR1 SQVTM, CDR2 ANQGSEA. V was cut by 4 bases and J by 2 bases, with 14 bases left in between. This CDR3 reads CSVGVGNMQETQYF. The DNA for the CDR3 is TGCAGCGTTGGGGTCGGGAACATGCAAGAGACCCAGTACTTC. Looking up the rest from reference TRBV29-1 and TRBJ2-5 gives the full variable domain: SAVISQKPSRDICQRGTSLTIQCQVDSQVTMMFWYRQQPGQSLTLIATANQGSEATYESGFVIDKFPISRPNLTFSTLTVSNMSPEDSSIYLCSVGVGNMQETQYFGPGTRLLVL.

This clone showed up just a few times. The chain carries TRBV7-9 and TRBJ2-7; 9 nucleotides align to TRBD1. The CDR3 is 16 amino acids. Germline CDR1 and CDR2: SEHNR and FQNEAQ (reference sequence). Trimming removed 5 bases from V and 0 bases from J; junction bases left unmatched: 8. CDR3 amino acids: CASSPGTGFLSYEQYF. In DNA, the CDR3 is TGTGCCAGCAGCCCCGGGACAGGGTTTCTCTCCTACGAGCAGTACTTC. The full variable domain, with the rest looked up from reference TRBV7-9 and TRBJ2-7, is DTGVSQNPRHKITKRGQNVTFRCDPISEHNRLYWYRQTLGQGPEFLTYFQNEAQLEKSRLLSDRFSAERPKGSFSTLEIQRTEQGDSAMYLCASSPGTGFLSYEQYFGPGTRLTVT.

The rearrangement links TRBV2 to TRBJ2-6; D not certain. Germline-derived CDR1 and CDR2 are SNHLY and FYNNEI. The CDR3 has 15 residues. Trimming took off 3 bases at V and 1 base at J, with 7 bases between the two ends. The CDR3 DNA reads TGTGCCAGCAGTGATATCGGATCTGGGGCCAACGTCCTGACTTTC. Translating gives CASSDIGSGANVLTF.

V usage is TRBV7-9 and J usage is TRBJ2-1, with D perhaps matching TRBD1 or TRBD2 (5 bases each). This CDR3 comprises 11 residues. Trimming cost V 5 bases and J 15 bases, with 14 bases left between them. The V gene's germline CDR1 is SEHNR and CDR2 FQNEAQ (reference sequence). CDR3 nucleotide sequence: TGTGCCAGCAGCCGCGTGACAGAGGGGTTCTTC. Translating it yields CASSRVTEGFF.

This chain links TRBV7-9 with TRBJ2-7; TRBD1 aligns across 9 bases. V lost 5 bases and J lost 0; bases outside the gene matches: 5. This CDR3 comprises 15 residues. The germline V gene has CDR1 SEHNR and CDR2 FQNEAQ (reference sequence). In nucleotides, the CDR3 is TGTGCCAGCAGCCGGTGGACAGGGGCCTCCTACGAGCAGTACTTC. This sequence encodes CASSRWTGASYEQYF.

The rearrangement uses TRBV10-3 and TRBJ1-5; D perhaps matches TRBD1 (5 bases). The V and J ends lost 2 bases and 0 bases respectively, with 11 bases between them. Germline CDR1 reads ENHRY; CDR2 reads SYGVKD. This CDR3 is built from 16 residues. The CDR3 DNA reads TGTGCCATCAGTGAGGGACACCTCTATAGCAATCAGCCCCAGCATTTT. Translated, it gives CAISEGHLYSNQPQHF.